This TCR beta chain was observed in a study of blood T cell repertoires in COVID-19. Study context: The United States, Italy and Spain were the sources of the acute and convalescent COVID-19 samples. Nucleic acid was either cDNA or gDNA, and it came from T cells, B-cell-depleted T cells, or PBMCs.

In the original analysis: Cell counts per sample came from amplifying reference gene primers. Here immunoSEQ multiplex PCR was the method, and the copy in TCRdb shows in-frame clones only, minus some. The V and J calls and clone size come from that table; D and trimming were worked out from the DNA. This repertoire shows 250,000 to 350,000 clones, around 90% found once; its top ten account for 2% to 3%. This TCR was recovered from a man aged 18 to 29 with active or convalescent COVID-19. Sequencing was done on a sample of peripheral blood.

CDR3 amino acids: CASTLVGQEAFF. The CDR3 DNA sequence: TGTGCCAGCACATTGGTGGGGCAAGAAGCTTTCTTT. The V gene is TRBV28, the J gene TRBJ1-1; a possible D gene is TRBD1 (5 bases). The CDR3 covers 12 residues. Germline-derived CDR1 and CDR2 are MDHEN and SYDVKM. V shed 7 bases and J shed 8 bases, with 14 bases lying between them.